One sample yielded the 25 T cell receptor beta chains listed below, sequenced in a study of low-dose radiotherapy and immunotherapy resistance in tumors. Priming of first-strand cDNA relied on TRAV- and TRBV-specific primers (covering alpha and beta chains). TCRs underwent about 22 PCR cycles of amplification with a constant-region primer and V-primer adapter. TCRdb re-analysed the reads in MiXCR, keeping a single row per CDR3 protein. The table records 15,000 or so distinct CDR3 sequences, under 55% of them present only once. The source of these receptors is a human donor with advanced metastatic prostate, ovarian, gallbladder or colorectal cancer (not recorded which). This table probably holds off-target reads from a library built for another chain.

This clonotype was counted between two and nine times. Mismatch with germline at one junction end may stem from a read error. V and J are TRBV7-8 and TRBJ2-2; weak D call: TRBD2 (6 bases). From germline, CDR1 is SGHVS and CDR2 FQNEAQ. CDR3 length equals 12 residues. CDR3 in amino acids: CASSLAAGGLFF. CDR3 nucleotides: TGTGCCAGCAGCTTAGCGGCCGGGGGGCTGTTTTTT.

This clonotype was counted between two and nine times. The chain employs TRBV10-3 and TRBJ2-2, with D perhaps matching TRBD1 or TRBD2 (6 bases each). Germline CDR1 and CDR2: ENHRY and SYGVKD. Trimming took 2 bases from V and 4 from J, leaving 8 bases between them. CDR3 size: 14 residues. CDR3 residues: CAISEKGGTGELFF. The CDR3 coding sequence is TGTGCCATCAGTGAGAAGGGGGGCACCGGGGAGCTGTTTTTT.

The chain carries TRBV7-9 and TRBJ1-2; 9 bases fit TRBD1. This CDR3 region has 15 residues. Germline V lookup: CDR1 SEHNR, CDR2 FQNEAQ (reference sequence). The V segment lost 3 bases and the J segment 0 bases; nucleotides outside the gene matches: 2. The CDR3 is CASSLDRGANYGYTF. CDR3 sequence (DNA): TGTGCCAGCAGCTTGGACAGGGGAGCTAACTATGGCTACACCTTC.

The V call is TRBV20-1, the J call TRBJ2-7; D is uncertain. Germline V gene sequence: CDR1 DFQATT, CDR2 SNEGSKA (reference sequence). The CDR3 length is 13 residues. Trimming shortened V by 7 bases and J by 3 bases, and 16 bases separated the two germline ends. CDR3 region: CSVFDSTYYEQYF. In DNA form, the CDR3 reads TGCAGTGTATTTGATTCGACTTACTACGAGCAGTACTTC.

V is TRBV14 and J is TRBJ2-7; D not certain. CDR3 size: 14 residues. Germline assignment: CDR1 SGHDN and CDR2 FVKESK. V was cut by 0 bases and J by 6 bases, with 12 bases left in between. The CDR3 bases are TGTGCCAGCAGCCAAGAAGTATCTTCCGGCGAGCAGTACTTC. Translation: CASSQEVSSGEQYF.

The rearrangement uses TRBV7-2 and TRBJ2-2; 12 bases agree with TRBD2. The CDR3 covers 18 residues. The germline CDR1 and CDR2 sequences are SGHTA and FQGNSA. J was trimmed by 6 bases and V by 3 bases; bases with no gene match: 11. CDR3 sequence (DNA): TGTGCCAGCAGCTTCACTAGCGGGAGGAGGTCGGGCGCCGGGGAGCTGTTTTTT. The encoded protein is CASSFTSGRRSGAGELFF.

The gene calls are TRBV28 and TRBJ1-5; D is undetermined. CDR1 is MDHEN, CDR2 SYDVKM, per germline. With 6 bases removed from V and 7 bases from J, the gap between germline ends came to 10 bases. The CDR3 length is 12 residues. The CDR3: CASSSGLQPQHF. The CDR3 region has the DNA TGTGCCAGCAGCTCCGGGCTACAGCCCCAGCATTTT.

The chain is built from TRBV6-1 and TRBJ2-3; 13 nucleotides line up with TRBD2. From germline, CDR1 is MNHNS and CDR2 SASEGT. This CDR3 is 18 amino acids long. Unmatched junction bases numbered 13, after V lost 6 bases and J lost 4 bases. The CDR3 loop is CASRRTSGSILSPDTQYF. The CDR3 nucleotides are TGTGCCAGCAGAAGGACTAGCGGGAGCATATTATCCCCAGATACGCAGTATTTT.

This chain links TRBV5-1 with TRBJ1-1; TRBD1 matches 10 bases. The CDR3 extends over 13 amino acids. V was clipped by 4 bases and J by 10 bases; unmatched bases: 7. The germline V gene has CDR1 SGHRS and CDR2 YFSETQ. The CDR3 sequence is CASSPGQGLGAFF. The CDR3 DNA reads TGCGCCAGCAGCCCGGGACAGGGGTTAGGAGCTTTCTTT.

The rearrangement joins TRBV6-2 or TRBV6-3 to TRBJ2-7; the match to TRBD2 covers 10 bases. Germline-derived CDR1 and CDR2 are MNHEY and SVGEGT. With 5 bases clipped from V and 5 bases from J, the junction kept 9 bases outside the gene matches. CDR3 length: 15 amino acids. This chain's CDR3 is CASSERLAGVDEQYF. CDR3 coding DNA: TGTGCCAGCAGTGAACGTCTAGCGGGAGTTGACGAGCAGTACTTC.

This clonotype was detected a few times. The genes are TRBV5-1 and TRBJ2-1; TRBD2 agrees at 7 bases. The V gene's germline CDR1 is SGHRS and CDR2 YFSETQ. This CDR3 spans 15 amino acids. The J segment lost 7 bases and the V segment lost 6 bases, leaving 13 bases of the junction unmatched. The CDR3 DNA is TGCGCCAGCAAAGCCCCGGGACTAACTATAAATGAGCAGTTCTTC. Its translation is CASKAPGLTINEQFF.

This clonotype was picked up a small number of times. This sequence joins TRBV7-9 and TRBJ2-5; 7 nucleotides agree with TRBD1. Germline loops: CDR1 SEHNR, CDR2 FQNEAQ (reference sequence). The CDR3 is made up of 15 amino acids. Trimming cost V 3 bases and J 5 bases; bases outside gene matches: 9. CDR3 in DNA: TGTGCCAGCAGCTTCGGATACAGGGGTGGTGAGACCCAGTACTTC. Protein product: CASSFGYRGGETQYF.

This clonotype appeared a few times. The genes are TRBV18 and TRBJ2-3, with TRBD2 identical over 10 bases. Germline V gene data show CDR1 as KGHSH and CDR2 as LQKENI. The CDR3 contains 16 residues. V dropped 3 bases and J dropped 0; count of bases not matched to a gene: 3. CDR3: CASSPSSGRSTDTQYF. Written as DNA, the CDR3 is TGTGCCAGCTCACCCTCTAGCGGGAGAAGCACAGATACGCAGTATTTT.

This clonotype appeared a few times. V usage is TRBV5-8 and J usage is TRBJ2-1; 7 nucleotides agree with TRBD2. Per germline, CDR1 SGHTS and CDR2 YDEGEE. The CDR3 consists of 14 residues. V shed 0 bases and J 8 bases; nucleotides not matched to a gene: 5. CDR3 sequence reads: CASSLERDTHEQFF. The CDR3 DNA is TGTGCCAGCAGCTTGGAGCGGGATACCCATGAGCAGTTCTTC.

The chain joins TRBV5-4 to TRBJ2-3, with 7 bases fitting TRBD2. The junction had 6 bases not matched to a gene; V was cut back by 1 base and J by 4 bases. CDR3 size: 15 residues. Germline V gene sequence: CDR1 SGHNT, CDR2 YYREEE (reference sequence). The CDR3 region is CASSLSAGVADTQYF. CDR3 DNA: TGTGCCAGCAGCTTGTCGGCGGGGGTGGCAGATACGCAGTATTTT.

The rearrangement joins TRBV7-9 to TRBJ1-5, with D tentatively TRBD1 (5 bases). V dropped 8 bases and J dropped 4 bases, with 12 bases sitting between them. Germline V CDR1 and CDR2: SEHNR, FQNEAQ (reference sequence). The length of the CDR3 is 13 residues. The CDR3 bases are TGTGCCAGCCGCGAGGGGACTAATCAGCCCCAGCATTTT. Amino acid sequence: CASREGTNQPQHF. Full variable domain (rest looked up from reference TRBV7-9 and TRBJ1-5): DTGVSQNPRHKITKRGQNVTFRCDPISEHNRLYWYRQTLGQGPEFLTYFQNEAQLEKSRLLSDRFSAERPKGSFSTLEIQRTEQGDSAMYLCASREGTNQPQHFGDGTRLSIL.

This clonotype was recorded once. This chain uses TRBV2 with TRBJ1-6; TRBD1 might be the D (5 bases). V lost 2 bases and J lost 1, with 9 bases in between. Germline CDR1 and CDR2: SNHLY and FYNNEI. The CDR3 runs 16 residues. CDR3 loop: CASSERGSSYNSPLHF. The CDR3 DNA reads as TGTGCCAGCAGTGAACGGGGGTCATCCTATAATTCACCCCTCCACTTT.

V gene TRBV2 combines with J gene TRBJ1-1; D not certain. This CDR3 spans 11 amino acids. Trimming stripped 6 bases from V and 4 bases from J, with 6 bases between. CDR1 and CDR2 from the germline V gene are SNHLY and FYNNEI. CDR3 nucleotides: TGTGCCAGCAGCCAGACCACTGAAGCTTTCTTT. Its protein is CASSQTTEAFF.

The V call is TRBV5-1, the J call TRBJ1-6; D unresolved. This CDR3 has 13 residues. Between the trimmed V and J ends, which lost 4 bases and 9 bases, there was a span of 11 bases. Germline V gene lookup returns CDR1 SGHRS and CDR2 YFSETQ. The CDR3 DNA follows: TGCGCCAGCAGCCCGGATGGGAGTTCACCCCTCCACTTT. It encodes CASSPDGSSPLHF.

V and J are TRBV7-9 and TRBJ2-7; D is perhaps TRBD1 or TRBD2 (6 bases each). Germline CDR1 and CDR2: SEHNR and FQNEAQ (reference sequence). This CDR3 region has 15 residues. Trimming left V 4 bases short and J 3 bases short, with 16 bases between. CDR3: CASSWGAGGHYEQYF. The DNA of the CDR3 is TGTGCCAGCAGCTGGGGGGCTGGGGGGCACTACGAGCAGTACTTC.

The chain has TRBV20-1 and TRBJ2-5; the D gene is possibly TRBD2 (6 bases). Germline CDR1 is DFQATT and CDR2 is SNEGSKA (reference sequence). V shed 0 bases and J shed 5 bases, with 10 bases lying between them. The length of the CDR3 is 13 residues. The CDR3, as DNA: TGCAGTGCTAGAGATGAGGCGGGGGAGACCCAGTACTTC. Its translation is CSARDEAGETQYF.

This chain uses TRBV4-1 with TRBJ2-5, with D perhaps assigned TRBD1 or TRBD2 (6 bases each). The CDR3 length is 13 residues. Germline CDR1 reads MGHRA; CDR2 reads YSYEKL. The V end was cut by 4 bases, the J end by 4 bases, with 10 bases between. The CDR3 nucleotides are TGCGCCAGCAGCCCCGGGGGCTTAGAGACCCAGTACTTC. Encoded protein: CASSPGGLETQYF.

The chain's CDR3 is CSVVGQGGTEAFF. The DNA for the CDR3 is TGCAGCGTTGTGGGACAGGGAGGCACTGAAGCTTTCTTT. The chain has TRBV29-1 and TRBJ1-1; 9 nucleotides match TRBD1. CDR3 size: 13 residues. The trim removed 4 bases at V and 4 bases at J, leaving 4 bases unmatched. Germline V gene lookup returns CDR1 SQVTM and CDR2 ANQGSEA.

The V and J genes are TRBV29-1 and TRBJ2-2, with a tentative D call TRBD1 (6 bases). This CDR3 is 15 amino acids long. Trimming pared 1 base from V and 0 bases from J, leaving 9 bases between. Germline loops: CDR1 SQVTM, CDR2 ANQGSEA. The CDR3: CSVEVGASNTGELFF. The CDR3 DNA reads as TGCAGCGTTGAAGTGGGGGCGTCGAACACCGGGGAGCTGTTTTTT.

This clonotype is a singleton in its sample. The rearrangement links TRBV6-8 to TRBJ1-1; the D is unclear. V gave up 5 bases and J gave up 6 bases, with 13 bases separating them. Germline CDR1 and CDR2: MNHGY and SAAAGT. CDR3 size: 13 residues. The CDR3, as DNA: TGTGCCAGCAGTAGCGGGCCCCGGGCTGAAGCTTTCTTT. Its protein product is CASSSGPRAEAFF.